Sequencing of this TCR beta chain was carried out in a study of radiation and T cells in renal cell carcinoma (dated by TCRdb to 2018 to 2020). General notes on the study: A total of 50 to 60 samples underwent TCR beta sequencing, made up of approximately 26 tumors and some 27 peripheral blood samples. The final blood draw took place at 4 weeks after radiation, the same time as nephrectomy. In the 40 to 55 samples combined, some 4,000,000 unique CDR3 nucleotide sequences were found, encoding approximately 2,900,000 unique CDR3 amino acid sequences. Broader findings and caveats from the paper: Because pretreatment tumor biopsies were not available, the study could not determine whether clonotypes were already present within the tumor at baseline. The single-armed trial design could not address effects of radiation dose or scheduling on the TCR repertoire. Tracking of blood repertoire dynamics stopped at approximately 4 weeks after treatment, with no follow-up past that point. In blood, the top tumor clonotypes increased from baseline to 2 weeks after radiation and then shrank by 4 weeks, which suggests a temporary expansion of tumor-resident clones.

V is reduced by 5 bases and J by 0 bases, leaving a spacing of 15 bases between them. The germline V gene yields SGHDT for CDR1 and YYEEEE for CDR2. The CDR3 numbers 15 residues from cysteine through phenylalanine. Of the read, only the CDR3 DNA is kept; its 45 bases are in frame from base 1. Following the manufacturer's recommendations, the immunoSEQ kit was used to generate TCR beta libraries from genomic DNA. Library preparation used a first multiplex PCR with proprietary primers, then a second PCR adding unique barcodes, with bead cleanups after each round. A kit-provided positive control reaction and a negative control reaction were included in every sample batch. The final libraries were assessed on an Agilent 4200 TapeStation D1000 ScreenTape, pooled by volume, and quantified by qPCR. An Illumina NextSeq500 fitted with a MidOutput 150-cycle cartridge performed the sequencing, running 156 Read1 cycles and 15 Index1 cycles with the kit's custom primers. The pooled library was loaded at about 1 pM, with a roughly 22% PhiX control spiked in. Per the original workflow: Vendor-processed data were analyzed in R, and a clonotype was defined as all T cells sharing the same CDR3 nucleotide sequence. In the clone abundance analyses, frequencies were normalized to the 10,000 most abundant clones in each sample. Before analysis, public T cell clones were removed, and these numbered fewer than five per sample on average. An abundance difference of at least 32-fold between compartments was the criterion for calling clonotypes tumor-enriched or baseline blood-enriched. A beta-binomial differential abundance model was used to identify clonotypes that expanded or contracted between blood time points. The Baroni-Urbani and Buser coefficient was used to measure tumor-blood repertoire similarity, and groups were compared with two-tailed Wilcoxon tests in R. The clones in this table, taken by TCRdb from immuneACCESS, are in-frame only. Not every clone is retained; where verified, under half of the shortfall comes from an unresolved V gene, and the cause of the rest is unknown. V, J and clone size were drawn from that table, and D and trimming were deduced from the DNA. This sample has about 78,000 clones in its table, and roughly nine tenths of those were observed once. The top ten clonotypes cover approximately 6.2% of the sample.

The time point label corresponds to: blood 4 weeks post-SBRT, at nephrectomy. Per the publication, the treatment or condition label means: 15 Gy SBRT to primary tumor, nephrectomy 4 weeks later. Samples were obtained from a clinical trial, in which 15 Gy stereotactic body radiation therapy was delivered to primary renal cell carcinomas and nephrectomy was performed 4 weeks later. To track tumor-enriched clonotypes, serial peripheral blood was sampled from radiation-treated patients at baseline and at 2 weeks and 4 weeks after SBRT. All patients had renal cell carcinoma with clear cell pathology. The QIAamp DNA Blood Mini Kit (Qiagen) was used to prepare genomic DNA for TCR sequencing. The analyses included only samples that passed all quality control checks. Note on this clone: The antigen it binds to is not known. One base away there is no much larger clone; base qualities are not given.

The sequence joins TRBV5-6 to TRBJ2-7; the D gene is perhaps TRBD2, on 6 matching bases. Specimen: blood, collected from a patient whose treatment included radiotherapy and nephrectomy. This TCR derives from a woman in her 70s with renal cell carcinoma. DNA sequence: TGTGCCAGCAGTTCCGTCTTCGGGAGCTCCTACGAGCAGTACTTC. This encodes CASSSVFGSSYEQYF.